This T cell receptor beta chain stems from a study of T cells in Graves' hyperthyroidism and ophthalmopathy. Study-level background: Staff took peripheral blood when the initial diagnosis was made, before any treatment began.

Researchers took RNA transcripts and amplified the TCR beta CDR3 regions from them. First-round RT-PCR targeting the TCR CDR3 was performed with the HTBI primer set. TCRdb passed the multiplex PCR reads through MiXCR, listing each CDR3 protein once. Of hundreds of thousands of distinct CDR3 sequences listed, more than 15% are singletons. Disease duration under 2 months; hyperthyroidism patients were aged 18 to 65. Each 10 ml fresh peripheral blood draw supplied the PBMCs. The V gene's germline CDR1 is LNHDA and CDR2 SQIVND (reference sequence). The CDR3 is made up of 14 amino acids. V lost 4 bases, J lost 2 bases, and 9 bases lay in between.

The source material was blood. This sequence joins TRBV19 and TRBJ1-5; the D gene is possibly TRBD1 (5 bases). The TCR comes from a woman between 18 and 30 years old with Graves' hyperthyroidism that later progressed to Graves' ophthalmopathy. In DNA form, the CDR3 reads TGTGCCAGTAGTAACCAACAGGGCAATCAGCCCCAGCATTTT. Translating gives CASSNQQGNQPQHF.